The 29 T cell receptor beta chains below all came from one sample that was sequenced in a study of blood T cell repertoires in COVID-19. This table comes from immunoSEQ multiplex PCR, and its TCRdb copy is limited to in-frame clones, with some not included. Among a few hundred thousand clones listed, about nine tenths were seen once. The sequenced sample was PBMCs or T cells enriched from blood (not recorded which). These TCRs come from a man between 18 and 35 years old with acute COVID-19.

The chain uses TRBV5-1 and TRBJ2-3; 9 positions agree with TRBD2. CDR1 and CDR2 (germline): SGHRS, YFSETQ. J gave up 7 bases and V 1 base, and 13 bases lay outside the gene matches. The CDR3 extends over 17 amino acids. The CDR3: CASSLPPSGININTQYF. As DNA, the CDR3 is TGCGCCAGCAGCTTGCCCCCTAGCGGGATTAACATCAATACGCAGTATTTT.

This chain joins TRBV29-1 and TRBJ2-1; TRBD1 is a possible D gene (5 bases). CDR1 and CDR2 (germline): SQVTM, ANQGSEA. Trimming shortened V by 3 bases and J by 5 bases, and 14 bases separated the two germline ends. The CDR3 is 14 residues long. CDR3 sequence (DNA): TGCAGCGTTGAGGGAACCCTGGACAACAATGAGCAGTTCTTC. Its protein is CSVEGTLDNNEQFF.

This chain connects TRBV5-1 to TRBJ2-1; D is undetermined. V gave up 3 bases and J gave up 7 bases, with 8 bases separating them. Germline lookup yields CDR1 SGHRS and CDR2 YFSETQ. This CDR3 contains 12 residues. This chain's CDR3 is CASSSNRNEQFF. CDR3 sequence (DNA): TGCGCCAGCAGCTCAAATAGAAATGAGCAGTTCTTC.

The chain is built from TRBV7-3 and TRBJ2-3, with a possible D match to TRBD2 (6 bases). The germline CDR1 and CDR2 sequences are SGHTA and FQGTGA. Trimming stripped 1 base from V and 5 bases from J, with 10 bases between. The CDR3 consists of 14 residues. CDR3 in DNA: TGTGCCAGCAGCTTAATCGGGAGTAGAGATACGCAGTATTTT. It codes for CASSLIGSRDTQYF.

The genes are TRBV28 and TRBJ2-7, with 12 bases fitting TRBD2. This CDR3 has 14 amino acids. V gave up 4 bases and J gave up 4 bases; unmatched junction bases: 2. Germline-derived CDR1 and CDR2 are MDHEN and SYDVKM. The CDR3 DNA sequence: TGTGCCAGCAGTTCCCTAGCGGGAGGGTACGAGCAGTACTTC. This gives the protein CASSSLAGGYEQYF.

The rearrangement uses TRBV12-3 or TRBV12-4 and TRBJ1-2, with D maybe TRBD1 (6 bases). V dropped 5 bases and J dropped 3 bases, with 10 bases sitting between them. CDR3 length equals 13 residues. The CDR3 loop is CASSPTGDYGYTF. In nucleotides, the CDR3 is TGTGCCAGCAGTCCGACAGGAGACTATGGCTACACCTTC.

The V call is TRBV7-9, the J call TRBJ2-7; 7 bases are shared with TRBD2. CDR1 SEHNR and CDR2 FQNEAQ come from the germline V gene (reference sequence). The ends lost 5 bases at V and 0 bases at J; junction bases unmatched: 10. The CDR3 spans 16 residues. CDR3: CASSPHRLADSYEQYF. The CDR3 DNA reads TGTGCCAGCAGCCCCCACCGGCTAGCGGACTCCTACGAGCAGTACTTC.

The chain uses TRBV19 and TRBJ2-6; 10 bases are a match to TRBD1. V lost 3 bases and J lost 0; bases outside the gene matches: 5. In germline, CDR1 is LNHDA, CDR2 SQIVND (reference sequence). The CDR3 contains 18 residues. The CDR3, as DNA: TGTGCCAGTAGTATGGGGACAGGGGACCCCTCTGGGGCCAACGTCCTGACTTTC. This translates into CASSMGTGDPSGANVLTF.

The chain links TRBV5-1 to TRBJ2-1; D gene uncertain. This CDR3 is built from 15 residues. Per germline, CDR1 SGHRS and CDR2 YFSETQ. V was pared by 0 bases and J by 8 bases, with 15 bases between. DNA for the CDR3: TGCGCCAGCAGCTTGGACGGTCGATCTTACCATGAGCAGTTCTTC. This sequence encodes CASSLDGRSYHEQFF.

J is TRBJ1-5 and V is TRBV19; a weak D match, TRBD1 (5 bases). Between the trimmed V and J ends, which lost 10 bases and 0 bases, there was a span of 19 bases. CDR3 length equals 16 residues. Per germline, CDR1 LNHDA and CDR2 SQIVND (reference sequence). The CDR3, as DNA: TGTGCCACAGGACAATCTGGTCTCTATAGCAATCAGCCCCAGCATTTT. Translating gives CATGQSGLYSNQPQHF. The full variable domain, with the rest looked up from reference TRBV19 and TRBJ1-5, is DGGITQSPKYLFRKEGQNVTLSCEQNLNHDAMYWYRQDPGQGLRLIYYSQIVNDFQKGDIAEGYSVSREKKESFPLTVTSAQKNPTAFYLCATGQSGLYSNQPQHFGDGTRLSIL.

A word on this clone: A much more abundant neighbour one base away suggests this may be a read error. This sequence joins TRBV9 and TRBJ2-3; TRBD2 agrees at 12 bases. CDR1 and CDR2 from the germline V gene are SGDLS and YYNGEE. This CDR3 is 15 amino acids long. The ends lost 5 bases at V and 0 bases at J; junction bases unmatched: 1. The CDR3 sequence: CASSGTSGSTDTQYF. The DNA for the CDR3 is TGTGCCAGCAGTGGGACTAGCGGGAGCACAGATACGCAGTATTTT.

This clone was found once. The V and J genes are TRBV18 and TRBJ2-7, with 9 bases matching TRBD2. CDR3 length equals 15 residues. The V gene's germline CDR1 is KGHSH and CDR2 LQKENI. V dropped 0 bases and J dropped 5; count of bases not matched to a gene: 5. The CDR3 coding sequence is TGTGCCAGCTCACCACCTTTAGCGGGAGTGAACGAGCAGTACTTC. Amino acids: CASSPPLAGVNEQYF.

The chain couples TRBV13 to TRBJ2-3; D possibly corresponds to TRBD2 (6 bases). The CDR3 sequence is 18 residues long. The V and J ends lost 3 bases and 0 bases respectively, with 19 bases between them. Per the germline V gene, CDR1 is PRHDT and CDR2 is FYEKMQ (reference sequence). The CDR3, as DNA: TGTGCCAGCAGCTTTCTTGATGAGGGAGGCGTCAGCACAGATACGCAGTATTTT. This gives the protein CASSFLDEGGVSTDTQYF.

The chain recombines TRBV28 with TRBJ2-2; 10 bases line up with TRBD1. The junction had 8 bases not matched to a gene; V was cut back by 4 bases and J by 3 bases. Germline V gene lookup returns CDR1 MDHEN and CDR2 SYDVKM. CDR3 length: 17 residues. DNA for the CDR3: TGTGCCAGCAGTTCCTCGCCCGGGACAGGGGACACCGGGGAGCTGTTTTTT. The encoded protein is CASSSSPGTGDTGELFF.

This clone was detected only a few times. J is TRBJ1-5 and V is TRBV4-3; D is perhaps TRBD1 (5 bases). Germline V lookup: CDR1 LGHNA, CDR2 YSLEER. V dropped 1 base and J dropped 4 bases, with 8 bases sitting between them. The CDR3 consists of 14 residues. The CDR3: CASSQGQGNQPQHF. The CDR3, as DNA: TGCGCCAGCAGCCAAGGGCAGGGAAATCAGCCCCAGCATTTT.

The chain recombines TRBV27 with TRBJ2-7; TRBD1 matches 7 bases. The CDR3 covers 13 residues. CDR1 and CDR2 from the germline V gene are MNHEY and SMNVEV (reference sequence). With V trimmed by 5 bases and J by 9 bases, 10 bases remained unmatched. The DNA of the CDR3 is TGTGCCAGCAGTATTAACACAGGGGCCGTGCAGTACTTC. This encodes CASSINTGAVQYF.

The rearrangement links TRBV30 to TRBJ2-5; 7 bases map to TRBD1. Germline V gives CDR1 GTSNPN, CDR2 SVGIG (reference sequence). The CDR3 runs 12 residues. V shed 6 bases, J shed 1 base, and the junction held 2 bases outside the gene matches. CDR3 region: CACTGVQETQYF. CDR3 nucleotides: TGTGCCTGTACAGGGGTCCAAGAGACCCAGTACTTC.

The chain employs TRBV5-1 and TRBJ2-1; TRBD1 matches 7 bases. This CDR3 is built from 16 residues. The trim removed 0 bases at V and 2 bases at J, leaving 5 bases unmatched. Germline lookup yields CDR1 SGHRS and CDR2 YFSETQ. CDR3 DNA: TGCGCCAGCAGCTTGGCCGTCACAGGGGCCTACAATGAGCAGTTCTTC. Its translation: CASSLAVTGAYNEQFF.

The chain carries TRBV2 and TRBJ1-6, with D perhaps matching TRBD1 (5 bases). Germline lookup yields CDR1 SNHLY and CDR2 FYNNEI. Between the trimmed V and J ends, which lost 3 bases and 2 bases, there was a span of 8 bases. CDR3 length: 15 amino acids. This CDR3 reads CASSEQGTYNSPLHF. The CDR3, as DNA: TGTGCCAGCAGTGAGCAGGGCACCTATAATTCACCCCTCCACTTT.

This chain uses TRBV11-2 with TRBJ2-6; tentative D call: TRBD1 (5 bases). Trimming removed 7 bases at V and 2 bases at J, with 12 bases between. CDR1 and CDR2 from the germline V gene are SGHAT and FQNNGV. This CDR3 spans 15 amino acids. CDR3 in DNA: TGTGCCAGCACCATTCCAGGGACTGGGGCCAACGTCCTGACTTTC. Residues: CASTIPGTGANVLTF.

The CDR3 reads CASSQRSSGNTIYF. The CDR3 DNA reads as TGTGCCAGCAGCCAACGGTCCTCTGGAAACACCATATATTTT. The chain carries TRBV3-1 (or the pseudogene TRBV3-2) and TRBJ1-3, with D unresolved. The length of the CDR3 is 14 residues. Trimming left V 2 bases short and J 0 bases short, with 5 bases between. Germline CDR1 LGHDT, CDR2 YNNKEL (reference sequence).

The rearrangement uses TRBV19 and TRBJ1-1; 7 nucleotides align to TRBD1. Germline V gene lookup returns CDR1 LNHDA and CDR2 SQIVND (reference sequence). The CDR3 has 12 amino acids. Unmatched junction bases numbered 3, after V lost 6 bases and J lost 5 bases. The CDR3 bases are TGTGCCAGTAGGGACAGGTCAACTGAAGCTTTCTTT. This gives the protein CASRDRSTEAFF.

This sequence joins TRBV28 and TRBJ2-3, with 8 bases aligning to TRBD1. V shed 5 bases, J shed 1 base, and the junction held 20 bases outside the gene matches. Germline values: CDR1 MDHEN, CDR2 SYDVKM. The CDR3 is 20 amino acids. The CDR3 spells CASSTMKQGVTIYRTDTQYF. In nucleotides, the CDR3 is TGTGCCAGCAGTACTATGAAACAGGGGGTAACCATATACCGCACAGATACGCAGTATTTT.

V usage is TRBV3-1 (or the pseudogene TRBV3-2) and J usage is TRBJ2-5; 9 nucleotides align to TRBD2. Germline values: CDR1 LGHDT, CDR2 YNNKEL (reference sequence). The CDR3 loop spans 16 amino acids. Trimming at V came to 4 bases and at J to 3 bases, leaving 9 bases not matched to a gene. CDR3 sequence reads: CASSPRGGRAEETQYF. CDR3 nucleotides: TGTGCCAGCAGCCCTAGAGGCGGGAGGGCCGAAGAGACCCAGTACTTC.

V gene TRBV12-5 combines with J gene TRBJ1-1, with 7 bases matching TRBD1. V dropped 6 bases and J dropped 6; count of bases not matched to a gene: 1. In germline, CDR1 is LGHNT, CDR2 FRNRAP. The length of the CDR3 is 11 residues. CDR3 bases: TGTGCTAGTGGCCAGGGGGCTGAAGCTTTCTTT. Translation gives CASGQGAEAFF.

V is TRBV7-2 and J is TRBJ2-4; 10 positions match TRBD1. The germline gives CDR1 SGHTA, CDR2 FQGNSA. This CDR3 region has 17 residues. Trimming removed 1 base from V and 7 bases from J; junction bases left unmatched: 10. The CDR3 sequence is CASSLVVGTGAGNIQYF. The CDR3 DNA sequence: TGTGCCAGCAGCTTAGTCGTCGGGACAGGGGCAGGGAACATTCAGTACTTC.

The chain carries TRBV28 and TRBJ1-2; unclear D gene. V was pared by 3 bases and J by 8 bases, with 10 bases between. Per the germline V gene, CDR1 is MDHEN and CDR2 is SYDVKM. The CDR3 spans 12 residues. The CDR3 DNA sequence: TGTGCCAGCAGTTTGGAGGGATCGGGCTACACCTTC. It yields the protein CASSLEGSGYTF.

This sequence joins TRBV2 and TRBJ2-3; tentative D call: TRBD1 (6 bases). Trimming took 4 bases from V and 5 from J, leaving 13 bases between them. In germline, CDR1 is SNHLY, CDR2 FYNNEI. The CDR3 runs 14 residues. The CDR3 DNA follows: TGTGCCAGCAGTGTTAAGGGGGTTTTAGATACGCAGTATTTT. This gives the protein CASSVKGVLDTQYF.

The V and J genes are TRBV7-9 and TRBJ1-6; 8 bases match TRBD1. Germline CDR1 is SEHNR and CDR2 is FQNEAQ (reference sequence). The CDR3 is 16 residues long. V trimming: 1 base; J trimming: 7 bases; junction bases outside the gene matches: 6. CDR3 in amino acids: CASSLGGQGTNSPLHF. In DNA form, the CDR3 reads TGTGCCAGCAGCTTAGGAGGACAGGGTACGAATTCACCCCTCCACTTT.